This T cell receptor (beta chain) is drawn from a study of blood T cell repertoires in COVID-19. For the study at large: Samples representing acute and convalescent COVID-19 were sourced from the United States, Italy and Spain.

Using immunoSEQ multiplex PCR, the repertoire was profiled, and TCRdb retains in-frame clones only, with some absent. The profile shows roughly 260,000 clones, about 90% of them singletons. CDR3 size: 13 residues. Looked up from germline, CDR1 is MGHRA and CDR2 is YSYEKL. Trimming took 1 base from V and 0 from J, leaving 3 bases between them. A few counts support this clone. V usage is TRBV4-1 and J usage is TRBJ1-1; D remains ambiguous. Sequencing input: peripheral blood. The origin of this receptor is a person between 18 and 35 years old with COVID-19, enrolled during active disease. In DNA form, the CDR3 reads TGCGCCAGCAGCCAAGGCGTGAACACTGAAGCTTTCTTT. It yields the protein CASSQGVNTEAFF.